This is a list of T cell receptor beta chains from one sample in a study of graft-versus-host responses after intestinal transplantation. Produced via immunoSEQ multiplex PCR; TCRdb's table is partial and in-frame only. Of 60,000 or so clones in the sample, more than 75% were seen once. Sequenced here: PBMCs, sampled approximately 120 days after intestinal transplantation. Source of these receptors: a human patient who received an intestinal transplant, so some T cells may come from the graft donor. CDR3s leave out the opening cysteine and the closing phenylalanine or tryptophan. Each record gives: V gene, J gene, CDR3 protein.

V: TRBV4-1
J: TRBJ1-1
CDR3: ASSPRQGGAPNTEAF

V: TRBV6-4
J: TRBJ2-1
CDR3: ASSIKPIVSYNEQF

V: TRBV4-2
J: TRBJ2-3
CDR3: ASSQVNSLAGGGDTQY

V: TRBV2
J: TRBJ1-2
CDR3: ASKVGGGYGYT

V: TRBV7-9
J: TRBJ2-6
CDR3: ASSWTVPGANVLT

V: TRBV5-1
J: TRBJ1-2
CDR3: ASSLAGFNYGYT

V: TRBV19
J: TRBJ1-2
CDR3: AIHQAGQGSSGYT

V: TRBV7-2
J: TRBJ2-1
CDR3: ASSPGLGYNEQF

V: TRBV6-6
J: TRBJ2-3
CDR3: ASRLGDYTQY

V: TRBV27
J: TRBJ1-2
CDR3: ASSLTGGGYT

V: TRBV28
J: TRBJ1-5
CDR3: ASSPTGTSNQPQH

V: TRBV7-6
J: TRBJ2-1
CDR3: ASSLLGSIPNEQF

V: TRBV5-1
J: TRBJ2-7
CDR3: ASSFDRGTYEQY

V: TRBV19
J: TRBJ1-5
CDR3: ASSIGGLGNQPQH

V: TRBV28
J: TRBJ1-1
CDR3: ASSHRAGAGNTEAF

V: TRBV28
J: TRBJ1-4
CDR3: ASSFQGPVEKLF

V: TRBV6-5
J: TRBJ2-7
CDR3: ASSYTGVHEQY